This T cell receptor beta chain was recovered during a study of Graves' ophthalmopathy and Graves' hyperthyroidism. This clonotype was seen ten or more times. This CDR3 is built from 12 residues. Trimming removed 5 bases at V and 1 base at J, with 5 bases between. Germline V CDR1 and CDR2: LGHNT, FRNRAP. RNA transcripts provided the template for amplifying TCR beta CDR3 regions. RT-PCR was first run with HTBI primers, then multiplex PCR in a second round. In TCRdb, the multiplex PCR reads were re-called with MiXCR into one record per CDR3 protein. The sample records around 340,000 distinct CDR3 sequences, roughly 15% being singletons.

The chain is built from TRBV12-5 and TRBJ1-2; D uncertain. Sequences were obtained from peripheral blood. The TCR sequence derives from an adult man with Graves' ophthalmopathy. The CDR3 DNA reads TGTGCTAGTGGTCAAGTTAACTATGGCTACACCTTC. This encodes CASGQVNYGYTF.